This TCR beta chain stems from a study of T cells in Graves' hyperthyroidism and ophthalmopathy (dated by TCRdb to about 2019). Regarding the study in general: Peripheral blood was collected at initial diagnosis, before any treatment. To identify TCR V-J signatures that set the groups apart, the researchers used a discovery cohort of 90 to 100 patients, made up of under 45 with Graves' ophthalmopathy and some 60 with stable Graves' hyperthyroidism. Whether ophthalmopathy could be predicted prospectively was tested in an independent validation cohort made up of 18 hyperthyroidism patients plus 17 patients who later progressed to ophthalmopathy. The 100 discovery patients were randomly split 7:3 into training and test sets. In addition, the study compared T-cell repertoires in thyroid tissue and in blood from roughly six Graves' hyperthyroidism patients. Once sampling was done, hyperthyroidism patients were given methimazole at a starting dose of 30 mg daily, whereas ophthalmopathy patients were given high-dose intravenous methylprednisolone. The paper describes TCR Vbeta CDR3 sequencing of more than 120 peripheral blood samples, made up of roughly 45 ophthalmopathy patients, around 73 hyperthyroidism patients and approximately 17 progressor patients.

The germline V gene (reference sequence) specifies DFQATT as CDR1 and SNEGSKA as CDR2. Inclusive of the bounding cysteine and phenylalanine, the CDR3 is 14 residues long. Kept here is only the CDR3 DNA, which spans 42 bases and is read in frame from base 1. As concerns this clonotype: Its cognate antigen has yet to be identified. Mismatch with germline at one junction end may stem from a read error.

Graves' hyperthyroidism was defined as stable when no progression to ophthalmopathy occurred over 18 months of follow-up. Hyperthyroidism patients were newly diagnosed, with disease duration under 2 months, and aged 18 to 65 years. Patients with uncontrolled infections, other autoimmune diseases, pregnancy or lactation were excluded. Diagnoses were based on clinical symptoms, serum thyroxine and TRAb, thyroid ultrasound and orbital computed tomography. Ficoll-Paque density gradient centrifugation was used to isolate PBMCs from 10 ml of fresh peripheral blood. Trizol reagent was used to extract total RNA, and RNA quality was then checked on an Agilent 2100 Bioanalyzer. The research as a whole found: In validation, the model predicted progression to ophthalmopathy a median of roughly six months before onset, with over 60% sensitivity and 72.22% specificity. Most expanded thyroid clonotypes (frequency above 0.001) were also found in blood, which suggests that blood repertoires may mirror thyroid immune responses. A model built on a 13 V-J signature distinguished ophthalmopathy from stable hyperthyroidism, reaching over 85% sensitivity and about 81% specificity in cross-validation and 80%/75% in testing. No statistical method was used to fix the sample size in advance, and group allocation was not hidden from the investigators.

The TCR beta CDR3 regions were amplified from the RNA transcripts. The TCR CDR3 was subjected to a first round of RT-PCR using the HTBI primer set and the Qiagen OneStep RT-PCR kit. Libraries were constructed in a second round of multiplex PCR, after which size selection and purification were carried out. The libraries were sequenced on an Illumina HiSeq2000 using paired-end 100 bp reads. Per the authors' processing: SOAPnuke was used to process the raw data, removing reads that contained adapters or uncalled bases, had a mean Phred below 15, or lacked an exact match to the constant primer or identifier. COPE v1.2.5 was used to merge the high-quality paired reads, and each unique nucleotide sequence was defined as a clonotype. MiTCR v1.1 was used to align the clonotypes against IMGT TRBV, TRBD and TRBJ reference segments. Analysis was restricted to V-J combinations with a frequency above 0.0001, which covered roughly 99% of repertoires. The TCS score was defined as F50 (clonal expansion) divided by E x V (chaos), with BLOSUM62-based TCRdist calculated between CDR3 peptides within each V-J. Welch's t-statistics and random forest reduced around 550 V-J features to 10 to 15, which were used in a naive Bayes classifier (R e1071). The Morisita-Horn index was used to measure how similar the thyroid and blood repertoires were. Clones were called with MiXCR by TCRdb after fastp trimmed the public reads at Q25, and only in-frame beta chains were retained. Entries are consolidated by CDR3 protein sequence, retaining the most common genes and DNA. TCRdb's processing, not the authors', yielded these V and J calls. For this sample there are nearly 750,000 distinct CDR3 sequences; under 45% appear just once. The ten largest make up more than 25% of the sample.

This sequence uses TRBV20-1 and TRBJ2-7, with 12 bases matching TRBD2. This TCR was sampled from a woman between 35 and 50 years old with Graves' hyperthyroidism. The sequenced material came from blood. The bases are TGCAGTGCTAGTGATCTAGCGGGAGGGCCGTTTCCGTTCTTC. Its coded protein is CSASDLAGGPFPFF.